The entry below describes one T cell receptor beta chain. The sample originates from a study of blood T cell repertoires in COVID-19. Overall study: The study drew acute and convalescent COVID-19 samples from the United States, Italy and Spain. In each case, the material was cDNA or gDNA derived from T cells, B-cell-depleted T cells, or PBMCs.

Germline loops: CDR1 MDHEN, CDR2 SYDVKM. The CDR3 spans 10 residues. Original processing notes: Quantification of nucleated cells was approximated via reference gene primer amplification. Assay used: immunoSEQ multiplex PCR; TCRdb lists only in-frame clones, some missing. V and J calls and clone size are given by that table; D and trimming were obtained from the DNA. The sample shows around 250,000 clones, about 86% of them seen only once. The TCR sequence derives from a man aged 25-45 years with acute COVID-19. The V call is TRBV28, the J call TRBJ1-1; no clear D gene. The source material was PBMCs or T cells enriched from blood (not recorded which). CDR3 nucleotides: TGTGGCTCGGGGAACACTGAAGCTTTCTTT. Translated, it gives CGSGNTEAFF. Supplemented by reference TRBV28 and TRBJ1-1, the full variable domain reads DVKVTQSSRYLVKRTGEKVFLECVQDMDHENMFWYRQDPGLGLRLIYFSYDVKMKEKGDIPEGYSVSREKKERFSLILESASTNQTSMYLCGSGNTEAFFGQGTRLTVV.